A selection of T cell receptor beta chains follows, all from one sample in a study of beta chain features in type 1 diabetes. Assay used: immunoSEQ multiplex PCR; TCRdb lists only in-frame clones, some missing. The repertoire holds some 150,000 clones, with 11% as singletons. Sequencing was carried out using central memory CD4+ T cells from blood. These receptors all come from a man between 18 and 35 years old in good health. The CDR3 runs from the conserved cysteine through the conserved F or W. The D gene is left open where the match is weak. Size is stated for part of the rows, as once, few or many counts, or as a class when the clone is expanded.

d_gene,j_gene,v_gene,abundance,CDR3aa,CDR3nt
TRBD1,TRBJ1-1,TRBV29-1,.,CSVLTGTEAFF,TGCAGCGTTTTGACAGGGACTGAAGCTTTCTTT
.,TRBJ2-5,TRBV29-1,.,CSVHSALQETQYF,TGCAGCGTCCACAGTGCACTTCAAGAGACCCAGTACTTC
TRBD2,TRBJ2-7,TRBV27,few,CASSLRASGTSSYEQYF,TGTGCCAGCAGTTTACGGGCTAGCGGCACTAGCTCCTACGAGCAGTACTTC
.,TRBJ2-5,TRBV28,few,CASSLGGVRSETQYF,TGTGCCAGCAGTTTGGGCGGGGTCCGTTCGGAGACCCAGTACTTC
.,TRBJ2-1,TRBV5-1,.,CASSLETAQFF,TGCGCCAGCAGCTTGGAGACTGCGCAGTTCTTC
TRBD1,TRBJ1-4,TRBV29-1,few,CSVGGQGNEKLFF,TGCAGCGTTGGGGGACAGGGGAATGAAAAACTGTTTTTT
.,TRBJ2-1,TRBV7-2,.,CASSQDSAEGINEQFF,TGTGCCAGCAGCCAAGATTCTGCAGAGGGCATCAATGAGCAGTTCTTC
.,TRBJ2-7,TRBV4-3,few,CASSQAAGEVYEQYF,TGCGCCAGCAGCCAGGCCGCAGGGGAGGTCTACGAGCAGTACTTC
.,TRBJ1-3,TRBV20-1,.,CSARSGNTIYF,TGCAGTGCTAGGTCTGGAAACACCATATATTTT
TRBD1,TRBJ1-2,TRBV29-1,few,CSVAGGDGYTF,TGCAGCGTTGCAGGGGGCGATGGCTACACCTTC
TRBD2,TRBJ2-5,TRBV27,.,CASSPPLAGVETQYF,TGTGCCAGCAGTCCCCCGCTAGCGGGGGTAGAGACCCAGTACTTC
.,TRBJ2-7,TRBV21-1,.,CASSQAGQGVYEQYF,TGTGCCAGCAGCCAGGCGGGACAGGGAGTCTACGAGCAGTACTTC
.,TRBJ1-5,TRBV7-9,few,CASSVAGGGPQPQHF,TGTGCCAGCAGCGTCGCGGGAGGAGGACCCCAGCCCCAGCATTTT
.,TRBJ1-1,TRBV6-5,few,CASSWRGSSEAFF,TGTGCCAGCAGTTGGAGGGGCTCCTCTGAAGCTTTCTTT
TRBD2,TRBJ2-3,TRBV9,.,CASSARGAGKSPDTQYF,TGTGCCAGCAGCGCCCGAGGAGCGGGAAAGTCCCCAGATACGCAGTATTTT
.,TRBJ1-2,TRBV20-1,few,CSASLSYGYTF,TGCAGTGCTAGCTTGAGTTATGGCTACACCTTC
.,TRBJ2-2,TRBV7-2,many,CASSFTRTGGELFF,TGTGCCAGCAGCTTTACACGGACGGGCGGGGAGCTGTTTTTT
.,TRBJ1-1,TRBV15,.,CATSSKNTEAFF,TGTGCCACCAGCAGTAAGAACACTGAAGCTTTCTTT
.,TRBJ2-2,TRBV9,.,CASSLLTGELFF,TGTGCCAGCAGCCTCCTCACCGGGGAGCTGTTTTTT
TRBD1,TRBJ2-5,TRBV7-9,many,CASSLARGQGWETQYF,TGTGCCAGCAGCTTAGCGCGGGGACAGGGTTGGGAGACCCAGTACTTC
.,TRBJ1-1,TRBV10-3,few,CAIRTISENTEAFF,TGTGCCATCAGGACAATATCAGAGAACACTGAAGCTTTCTTT
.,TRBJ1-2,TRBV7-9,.,CASSSQGYGYTF,TGTGCCAGCAGCTCACAGGGCTATGGCTACACCTTC
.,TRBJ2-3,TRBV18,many,CASSPEWGSDTQYF,TGTGCCAGCTCACCAGAATGGGGGTCAGATACGCAGTATTTT
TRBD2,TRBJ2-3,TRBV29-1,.,CSVRLAERTDTQYF,TGCAGCGTACGACTAGCGGAACGGACAGATACGCAGTATTTT
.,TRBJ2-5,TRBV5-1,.,CASSARVSWETQYF,TGCGCCAGCAGCGCCAGGGTCTCATGGGAGACCCAGTACTTC